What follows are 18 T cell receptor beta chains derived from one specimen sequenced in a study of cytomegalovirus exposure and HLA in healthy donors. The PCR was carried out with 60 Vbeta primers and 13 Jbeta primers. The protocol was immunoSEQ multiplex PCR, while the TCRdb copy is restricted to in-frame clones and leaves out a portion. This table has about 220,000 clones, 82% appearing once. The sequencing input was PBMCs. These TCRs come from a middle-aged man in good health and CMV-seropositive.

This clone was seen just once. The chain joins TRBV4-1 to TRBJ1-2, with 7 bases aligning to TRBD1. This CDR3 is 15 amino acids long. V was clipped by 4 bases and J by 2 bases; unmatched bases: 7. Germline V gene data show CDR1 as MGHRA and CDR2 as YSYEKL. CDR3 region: CASSPTDRPNYGYTF. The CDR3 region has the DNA TGCGCCAGCAGCCCAACGGACAGGCCCAACTATGGCTACACCTTC.

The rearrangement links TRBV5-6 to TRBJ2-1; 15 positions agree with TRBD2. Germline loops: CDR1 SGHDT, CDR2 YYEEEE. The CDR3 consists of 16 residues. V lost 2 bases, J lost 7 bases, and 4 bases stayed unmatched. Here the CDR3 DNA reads TGTGCCAGCAGCTTATGGACTAGCGGGAGGGGTAATGAGCAGTTCTTC. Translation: CASSLWTSGRGNEQFF.

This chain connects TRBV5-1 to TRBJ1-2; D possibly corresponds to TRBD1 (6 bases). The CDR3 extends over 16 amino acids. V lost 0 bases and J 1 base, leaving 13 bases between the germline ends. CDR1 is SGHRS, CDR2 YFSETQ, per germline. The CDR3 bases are TGCGCCAGCAGCTTGGGCAGGGGCGAACTTAACTATGGCTACACCTTC. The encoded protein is CASSLGRGELNYGYTF.

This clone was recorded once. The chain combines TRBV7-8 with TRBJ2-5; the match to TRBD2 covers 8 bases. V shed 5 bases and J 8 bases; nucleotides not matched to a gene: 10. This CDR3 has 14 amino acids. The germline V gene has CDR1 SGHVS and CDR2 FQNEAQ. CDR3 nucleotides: TGTGCCAGCAGCCGGGGGGGTAAAACAGACACCCAGTACTTC. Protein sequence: CASSRGGKTDTQYF.

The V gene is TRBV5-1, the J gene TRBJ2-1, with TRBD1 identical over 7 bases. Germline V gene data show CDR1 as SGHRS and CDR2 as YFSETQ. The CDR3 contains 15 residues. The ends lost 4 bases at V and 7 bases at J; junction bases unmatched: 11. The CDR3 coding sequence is TGCGCCAGCAGCCGGCGGGCAGGGGGTTCGAATGAGCAGTTCTTC. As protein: CASSRRAGGSNEQFF.

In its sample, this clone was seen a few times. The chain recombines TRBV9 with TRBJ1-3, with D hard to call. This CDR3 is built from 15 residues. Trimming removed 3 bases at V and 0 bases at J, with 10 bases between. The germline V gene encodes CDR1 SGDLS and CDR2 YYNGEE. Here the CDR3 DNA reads TGTGCCAGCAGCGCGAACTCAGGCTCTGGAAACACCATATATTTT. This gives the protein CASSANSGSGNTIYF.

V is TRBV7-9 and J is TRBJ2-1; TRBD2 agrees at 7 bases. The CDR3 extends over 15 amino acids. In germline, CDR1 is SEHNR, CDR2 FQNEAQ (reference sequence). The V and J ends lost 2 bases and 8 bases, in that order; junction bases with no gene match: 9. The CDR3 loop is CASSLQVGGPDEQFF. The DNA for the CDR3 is TGTGCCAGCAGCTTACAGGTGGGAGGGCCCGATGAGCAGTTCTTC.

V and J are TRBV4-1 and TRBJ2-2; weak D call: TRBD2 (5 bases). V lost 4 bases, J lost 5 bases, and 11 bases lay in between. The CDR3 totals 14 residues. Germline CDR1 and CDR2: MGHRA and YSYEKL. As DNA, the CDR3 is TGCGCCAGCAGCCCTGACCGGGGAACCGGGGAGCTGTTTTTT. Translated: CASSPDRGTGELFF.

DNA of the CDR3: TGTGCCAGCAGCTTAGGTGGAGACTTCTCCTACGAGCAGTACTTC. Its translation is CASSLGGDFSYEQYF. This chain connects TRBV7-9 to TRBJ2-7; D is unclear. This CDR3 contains 15 residues. Germline values: CDR1 SEHNR, CDR2 FQNEAQ (reference sequence). V lost 1 base and J lost 0, with 10 bases in between.

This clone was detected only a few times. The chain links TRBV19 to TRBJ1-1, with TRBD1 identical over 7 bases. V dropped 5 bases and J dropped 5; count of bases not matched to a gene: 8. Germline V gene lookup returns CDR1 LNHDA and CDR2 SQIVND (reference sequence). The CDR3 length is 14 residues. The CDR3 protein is CASSGIQGGTEAFF. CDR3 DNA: TGTGCCAGTAGTGGAATCCAGGGGGGAACTGAAGCTTTCTTT.

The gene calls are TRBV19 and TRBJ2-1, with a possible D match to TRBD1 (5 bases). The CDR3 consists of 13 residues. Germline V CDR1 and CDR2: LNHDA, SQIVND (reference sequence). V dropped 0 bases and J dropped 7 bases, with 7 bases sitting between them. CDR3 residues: CASSIDKGNEQFF. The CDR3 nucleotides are TGTGCCAGTAGTATAGATAAGGGGAATGAGCAGTTCTTC.

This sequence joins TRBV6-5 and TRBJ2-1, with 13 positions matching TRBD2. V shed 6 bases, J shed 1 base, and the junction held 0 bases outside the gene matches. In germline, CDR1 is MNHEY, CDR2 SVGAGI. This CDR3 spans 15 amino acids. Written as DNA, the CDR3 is TGTGCCAGCAGACTAGCGGGAGGGTCCTACAATGAGCAGTTCTTC. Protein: CASRLAGGSYNEQFF.

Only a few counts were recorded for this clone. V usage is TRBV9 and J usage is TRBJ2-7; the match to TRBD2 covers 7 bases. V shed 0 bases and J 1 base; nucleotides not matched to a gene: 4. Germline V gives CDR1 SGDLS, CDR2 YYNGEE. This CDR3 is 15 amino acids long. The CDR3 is CASSVAGGGSYEQYF. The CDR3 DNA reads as TGTGCCAGCAGCGTAGCTGGCGGGGGATCCTACGAGCAGTACTTC.

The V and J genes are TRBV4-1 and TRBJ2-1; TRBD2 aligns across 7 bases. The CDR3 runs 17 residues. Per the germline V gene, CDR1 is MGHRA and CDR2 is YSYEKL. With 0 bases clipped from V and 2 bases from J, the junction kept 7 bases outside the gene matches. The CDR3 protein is CASSQEVGGSAYNEQFF. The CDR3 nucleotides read TGCGCCAGCAGCCAAGAAGTGGGAGGGTCCGCCTACAATGAGCAGTTCTTC.

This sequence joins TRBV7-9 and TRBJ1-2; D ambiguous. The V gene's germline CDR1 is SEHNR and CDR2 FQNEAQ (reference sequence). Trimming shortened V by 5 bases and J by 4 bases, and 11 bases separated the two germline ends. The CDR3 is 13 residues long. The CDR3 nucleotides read TGTGCCAGCAGCCCCGCGGAGGCCTATGGCTACACCTTC. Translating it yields CASSPAEAYGYTF. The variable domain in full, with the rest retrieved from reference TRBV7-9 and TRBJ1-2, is DTGVSQNPRHKITKRGQNVTFRCDPISEHNRLYWYRQTLGQGPEFLTYFQNEAQLEKSRLLSDRFSAERPKGSFSTLEIQRTEQGDSAMYLCASSPAEAYGYTFGSGTRLTVV.

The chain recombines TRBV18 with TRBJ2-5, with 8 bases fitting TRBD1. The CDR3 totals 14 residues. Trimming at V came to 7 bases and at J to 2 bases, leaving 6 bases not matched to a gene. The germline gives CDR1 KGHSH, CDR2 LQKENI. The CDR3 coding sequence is TGTGCCAGCTGGCAGCAGGGGGCGCAAGAGACCCAGTACTTC. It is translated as CASWQQGAQETQYF.

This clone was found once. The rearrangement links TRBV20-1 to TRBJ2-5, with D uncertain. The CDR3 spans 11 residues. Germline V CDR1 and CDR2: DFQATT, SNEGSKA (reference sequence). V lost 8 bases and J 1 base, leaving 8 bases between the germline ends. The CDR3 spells CSSGLQETQYF. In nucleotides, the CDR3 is TGCAGTTCGGGTCTCCAAGAGACCCAGTACTTC.

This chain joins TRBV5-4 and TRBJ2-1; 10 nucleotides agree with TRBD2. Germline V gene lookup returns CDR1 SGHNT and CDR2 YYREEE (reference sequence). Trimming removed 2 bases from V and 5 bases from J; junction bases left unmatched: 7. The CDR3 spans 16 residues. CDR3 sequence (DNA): TGTGCCAGCAGCTTTGGGCTAGCGGGAGACCACAATGAGCAGTTCTTC. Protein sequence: CASSFGLAGDHNEQFF.